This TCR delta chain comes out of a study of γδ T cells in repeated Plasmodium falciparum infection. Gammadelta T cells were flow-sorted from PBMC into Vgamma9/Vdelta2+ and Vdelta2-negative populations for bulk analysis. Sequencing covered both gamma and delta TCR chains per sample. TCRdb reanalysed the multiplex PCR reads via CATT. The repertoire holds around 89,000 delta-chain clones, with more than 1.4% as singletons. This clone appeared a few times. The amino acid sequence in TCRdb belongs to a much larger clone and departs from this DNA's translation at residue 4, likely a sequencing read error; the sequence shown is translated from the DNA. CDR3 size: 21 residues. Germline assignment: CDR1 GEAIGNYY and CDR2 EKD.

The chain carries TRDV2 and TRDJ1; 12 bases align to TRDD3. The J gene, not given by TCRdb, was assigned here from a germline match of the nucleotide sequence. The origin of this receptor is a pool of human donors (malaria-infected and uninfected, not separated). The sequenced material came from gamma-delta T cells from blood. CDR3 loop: CACGTVTGGYTIPSHTDKLIF. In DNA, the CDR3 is TGTGCCTGTGGCACCGTTACTGGGGGATACACCATTCCTTCCCACACCGATAAACTCATCTTT.